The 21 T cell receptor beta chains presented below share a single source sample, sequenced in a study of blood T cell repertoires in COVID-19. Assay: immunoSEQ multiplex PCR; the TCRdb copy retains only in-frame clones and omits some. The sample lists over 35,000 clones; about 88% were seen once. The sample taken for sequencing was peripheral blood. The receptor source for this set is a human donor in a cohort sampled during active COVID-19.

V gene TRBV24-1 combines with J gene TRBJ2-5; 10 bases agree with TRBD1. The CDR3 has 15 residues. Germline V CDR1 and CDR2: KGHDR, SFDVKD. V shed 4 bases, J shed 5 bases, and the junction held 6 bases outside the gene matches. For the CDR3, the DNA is TGTGCCACCAGTGACCTGACAGGGGGCTTTGAGACCCAGTACTTC. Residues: CATSDLTGGFETQYF.

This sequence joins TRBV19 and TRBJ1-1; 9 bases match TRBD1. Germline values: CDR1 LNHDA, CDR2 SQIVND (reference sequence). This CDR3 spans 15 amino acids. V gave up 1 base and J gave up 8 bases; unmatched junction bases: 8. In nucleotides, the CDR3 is TGTGCCAGTAGTATAGGAAGGACAGGGGTGTCGGAAGCTTTCTTT. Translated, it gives CASSIGRTGVSEAFF.

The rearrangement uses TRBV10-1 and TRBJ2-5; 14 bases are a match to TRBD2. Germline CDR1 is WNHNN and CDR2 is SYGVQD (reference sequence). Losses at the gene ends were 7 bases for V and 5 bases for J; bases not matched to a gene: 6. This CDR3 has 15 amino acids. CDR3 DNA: TGCGCCAGCACCTCGGGACTAGCGGGGGATGAGACCCAGTACTTC. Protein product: CASTSGLAGDETQYF.

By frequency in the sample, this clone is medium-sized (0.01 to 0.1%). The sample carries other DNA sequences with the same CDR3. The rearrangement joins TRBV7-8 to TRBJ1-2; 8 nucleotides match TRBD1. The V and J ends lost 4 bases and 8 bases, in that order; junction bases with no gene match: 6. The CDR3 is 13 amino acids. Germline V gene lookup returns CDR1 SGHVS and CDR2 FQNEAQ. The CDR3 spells CASSWTGYDGYTF. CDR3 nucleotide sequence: TGTGCCAGCAGCTGGACAGGGTACGACGGCTACACCTTC.

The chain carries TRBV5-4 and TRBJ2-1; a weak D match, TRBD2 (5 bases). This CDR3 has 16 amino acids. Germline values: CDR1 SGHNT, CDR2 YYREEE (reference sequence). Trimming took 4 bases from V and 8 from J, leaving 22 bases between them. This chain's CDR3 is CASSPHGSGNRYEQFF. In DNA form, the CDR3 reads TGTGCCAGCAGCCCTCATGGGAGCGGCAACCGTTATGAGCAGTTCTTC.

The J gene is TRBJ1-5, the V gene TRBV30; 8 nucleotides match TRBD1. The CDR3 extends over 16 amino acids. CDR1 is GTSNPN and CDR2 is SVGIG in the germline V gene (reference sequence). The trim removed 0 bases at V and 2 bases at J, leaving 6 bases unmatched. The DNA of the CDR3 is TGTGCCTGGAGTGTACCGGCGGGACAGGGCAATCAGCCCCAGCATTTT. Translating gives CAWSVPAGQGNQPQHF.

CDR3 sequence reads: CATSSQGLHTDTQYF. For the CDR3, the DNA is TGTGCCACCAGCTCCCAGGGACTCCACACAGATACGCAGTATTTT. The V and J genes are TRBV15 and TRBJ2-3; a weak D match, TRBD2 (6 bases). Per the germline V gene, CDR1 is LNHNV and CDR2 is YYDKDF (reference sequence). The CDR3 sequence is 15 residues long. Trimming shortened V by 5 bases and J by 2 bases, and 14 bases separated the two germline ends. The full variable domain, rest sourced from reference TRBV15 and TRBJ2-3, is DAMVIQNPRYQVTQFGKPVTLSCSQTLNHNVMYWYQQKSSQAPKLLFHYYDKDFNNEADTPDNFQSRRPNTSFCFLDIRSPGLGDTAMYLCATSSQGLHTDTQYFGPGTRLTVL.

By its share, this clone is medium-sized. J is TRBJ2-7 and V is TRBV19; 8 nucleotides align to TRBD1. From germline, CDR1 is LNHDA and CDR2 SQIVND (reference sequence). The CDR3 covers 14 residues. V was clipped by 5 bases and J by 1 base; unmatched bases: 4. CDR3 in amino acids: CASSLGTGSYEQYF. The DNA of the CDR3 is TGTGCCAGTAGTTTAGGGACAGGATCCTACGAGCAGTACTTC.

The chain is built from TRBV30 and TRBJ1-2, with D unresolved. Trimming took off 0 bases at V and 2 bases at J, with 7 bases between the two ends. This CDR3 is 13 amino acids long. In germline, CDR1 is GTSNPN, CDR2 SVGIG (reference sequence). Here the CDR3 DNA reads TGTGCCTGGAGTGTCACGGGGAACTATGGCTACACCTTC. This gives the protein CAWSVTGNYGYTF.

CDR3 bases: TGTGCCAGCTCACCACTGGGTTCCGGGACAGGAGGGGAGACCCAGTACTTC. This sequence encodes CASSPLGSGTGGETQYF. This chain joins TRBV18 and TRBJ2-5; 8 bases are a match to TRBD1. Germline CDR1 KGHSH, CDR2 LQKENI. The V gene end was trimmed by 1 base and the J gene end by 5 bases; junction bases not matched to a gene: 12. The CDR3 extends over 17 amino acids. The variable domain in full, with the rest retrieved from reference TRBV18 and TRBJ2-5, is NAGVMQNPRHLVRRRGQEARLRCSPMKGHSHVYWYRQLPEEGLKFMVYLQKENIIDESGMPKERFSAEFPKEGPSILRIQQVVRGDSAAYFCASSPLGSGTGGETQYFGPGTRLLVL.

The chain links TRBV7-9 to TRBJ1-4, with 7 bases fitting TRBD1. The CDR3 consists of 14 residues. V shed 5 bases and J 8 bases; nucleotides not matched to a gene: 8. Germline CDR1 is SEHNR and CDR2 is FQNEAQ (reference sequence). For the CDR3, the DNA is TGTGCCAGCAGCCCCCGACAGGGAGGAGAAAAACTGTTTTTT. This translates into CASSPRQGGEKLFF.

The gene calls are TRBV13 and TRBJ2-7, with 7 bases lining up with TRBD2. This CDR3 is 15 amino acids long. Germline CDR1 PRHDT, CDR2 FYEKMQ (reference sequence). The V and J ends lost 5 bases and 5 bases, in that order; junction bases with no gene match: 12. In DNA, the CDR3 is TGTGCCAGCAGCGTAGAGAAGGGTCTAGCGGACGAGCAGTACTTC. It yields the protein CASSVEKGLADEQYF.

DNA for the CDR3: TGTGCCAGCAGGGGGACTAGCGGTACCTACGAGCAGTACTTC. It codes for CASRGTSGTYEQYF. The gene calls are TRBV2 and TRBJ2-7; 11 nucleotides align to TRBD2. Germline loops: CDR1 SNHLY, CDR2 FYNNEI. CDR3 length: 14 residues. J gave up 2 bases and V 6 bases, and 3 bases lay outside the gene matches. The entire variable domain, with the rest obtained from reference TRBV2 and TRBJ2-7, is as follows: EPEVTQTPSHQVTQMGQEVILRCVPISNHLYFYWYRQILGQKVEFLVSFYNNEISEKSEIFDDQFSVERPDGSNFTLKIRSTKLEDSAMYFCASRGTSGTYEQYFGPGTRLTVT.

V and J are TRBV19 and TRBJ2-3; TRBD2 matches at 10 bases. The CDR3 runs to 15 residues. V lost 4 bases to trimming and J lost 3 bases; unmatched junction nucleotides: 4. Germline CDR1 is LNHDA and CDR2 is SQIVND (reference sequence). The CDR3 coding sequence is TGTGCCAGTAGTAAACAGCGGGGGGGGACAGATACGCAGTATTTT. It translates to CASSKQRGGTDTQYF.

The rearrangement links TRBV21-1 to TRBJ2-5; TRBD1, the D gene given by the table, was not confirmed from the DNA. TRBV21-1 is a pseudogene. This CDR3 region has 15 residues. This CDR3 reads CASSNRWQGWETQYF. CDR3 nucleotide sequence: TGTGCCAGCAGCAACCGTTGGCAGGGCTGGGAGACCCAGTACTTC.

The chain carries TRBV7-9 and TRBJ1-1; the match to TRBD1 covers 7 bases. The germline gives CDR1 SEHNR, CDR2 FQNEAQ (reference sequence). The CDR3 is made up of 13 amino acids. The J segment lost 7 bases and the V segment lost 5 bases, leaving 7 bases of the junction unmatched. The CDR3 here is CASSRGSGGEAFF. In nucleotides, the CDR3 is TGTGCCAGCAGCCGGGGCTCAGGGGGTGAAGCTTTCTTT.

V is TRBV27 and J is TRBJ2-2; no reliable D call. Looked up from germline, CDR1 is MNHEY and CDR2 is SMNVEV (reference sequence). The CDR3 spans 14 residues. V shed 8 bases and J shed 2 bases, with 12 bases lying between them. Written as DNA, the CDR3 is TGTGCCAGCCGATCAACAATAAACACCGGGGAGCTGTTTTTT. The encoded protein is CASRSTINTGELFF.

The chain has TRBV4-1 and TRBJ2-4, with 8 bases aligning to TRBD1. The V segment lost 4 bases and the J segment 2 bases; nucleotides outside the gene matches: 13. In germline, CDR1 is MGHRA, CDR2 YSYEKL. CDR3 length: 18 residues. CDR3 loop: CASSPTRQGYGTKNIQYF. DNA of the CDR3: TGCGCCAGCAGCCCCACGAGACAGGGGTATGGGACCAAAAACATTCAGTACTTC.

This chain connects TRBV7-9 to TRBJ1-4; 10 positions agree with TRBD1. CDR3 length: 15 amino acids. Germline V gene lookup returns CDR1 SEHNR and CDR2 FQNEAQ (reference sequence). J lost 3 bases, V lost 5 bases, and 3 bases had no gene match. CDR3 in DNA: TGTGCCAGCAGCCCCGGGACAGGGGCTAATGAAAAACTGTTTTTT. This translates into CASSPGTGANEKLFF.

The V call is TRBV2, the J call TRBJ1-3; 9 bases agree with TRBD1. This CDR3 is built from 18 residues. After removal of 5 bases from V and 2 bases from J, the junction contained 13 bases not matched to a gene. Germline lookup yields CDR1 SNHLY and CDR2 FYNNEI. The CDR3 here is CASSYRDRAGAPGNTIYF. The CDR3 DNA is TGTGCCAGCAGTTACCGGGACAGGGCGGGGGCCCCTGGAAACACCATATATTTT.

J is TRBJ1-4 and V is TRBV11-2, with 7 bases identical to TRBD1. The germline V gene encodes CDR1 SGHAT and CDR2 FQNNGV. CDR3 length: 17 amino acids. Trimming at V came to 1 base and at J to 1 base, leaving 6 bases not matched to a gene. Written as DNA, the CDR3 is TGTGCCAGCAGCTTAGCTAGGGGGCGCGGAACTAATGAAAAACTGTTTTTT. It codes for CASSLARGRGTNEKLFF.